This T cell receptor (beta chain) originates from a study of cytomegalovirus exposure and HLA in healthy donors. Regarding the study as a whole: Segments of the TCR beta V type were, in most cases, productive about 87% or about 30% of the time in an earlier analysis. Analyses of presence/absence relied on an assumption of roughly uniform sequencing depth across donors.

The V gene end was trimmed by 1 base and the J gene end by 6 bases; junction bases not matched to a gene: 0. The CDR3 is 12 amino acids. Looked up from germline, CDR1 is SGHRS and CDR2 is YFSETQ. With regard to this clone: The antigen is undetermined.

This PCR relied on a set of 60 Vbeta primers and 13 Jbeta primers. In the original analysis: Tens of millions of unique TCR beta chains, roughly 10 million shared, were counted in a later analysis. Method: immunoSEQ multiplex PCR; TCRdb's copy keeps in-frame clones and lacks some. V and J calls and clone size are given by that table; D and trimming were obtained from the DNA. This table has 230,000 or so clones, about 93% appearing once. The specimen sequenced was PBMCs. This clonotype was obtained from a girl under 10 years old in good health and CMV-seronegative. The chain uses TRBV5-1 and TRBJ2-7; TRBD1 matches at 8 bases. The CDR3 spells CASSLTGGEQYF. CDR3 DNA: TGCGCCAGCAGCTTGACAGGGGGCGAGCAGTACTTC.